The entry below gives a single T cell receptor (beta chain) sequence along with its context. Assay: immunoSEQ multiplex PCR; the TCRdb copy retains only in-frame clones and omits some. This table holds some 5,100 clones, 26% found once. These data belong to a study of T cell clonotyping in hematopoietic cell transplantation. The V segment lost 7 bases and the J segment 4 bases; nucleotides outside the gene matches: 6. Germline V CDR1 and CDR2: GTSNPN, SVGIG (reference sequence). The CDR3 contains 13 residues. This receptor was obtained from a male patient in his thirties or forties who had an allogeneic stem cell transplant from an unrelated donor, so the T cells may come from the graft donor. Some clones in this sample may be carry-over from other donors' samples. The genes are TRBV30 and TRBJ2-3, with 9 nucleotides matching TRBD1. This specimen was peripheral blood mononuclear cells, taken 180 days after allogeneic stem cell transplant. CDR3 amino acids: CASRQGVADTQYF. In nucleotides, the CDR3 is TGTGCCTCCCGACAGGGGGTAGCAGATACGCAGTATTTT.